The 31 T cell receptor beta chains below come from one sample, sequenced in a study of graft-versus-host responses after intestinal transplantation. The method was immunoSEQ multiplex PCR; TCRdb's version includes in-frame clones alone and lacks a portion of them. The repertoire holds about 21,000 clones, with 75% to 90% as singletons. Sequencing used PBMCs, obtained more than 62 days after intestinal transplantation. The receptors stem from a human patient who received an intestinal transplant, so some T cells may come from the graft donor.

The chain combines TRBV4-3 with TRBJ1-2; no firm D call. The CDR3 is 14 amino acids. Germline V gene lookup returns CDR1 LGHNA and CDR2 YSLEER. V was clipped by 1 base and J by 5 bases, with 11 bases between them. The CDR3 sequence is CASSQGTMGYGYTF. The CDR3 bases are TGCGCCAGCAGCCAAGGGACCATGGGGTATGGCTACACCTTC.

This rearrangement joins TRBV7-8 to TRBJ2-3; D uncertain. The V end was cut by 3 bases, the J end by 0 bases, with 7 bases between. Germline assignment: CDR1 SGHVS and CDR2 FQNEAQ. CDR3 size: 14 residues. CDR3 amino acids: CASSFLRSTDTQYF. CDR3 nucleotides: TGTGCCAGCAGCTTTCTACGGAGCACAGATACGCAGTATTTT. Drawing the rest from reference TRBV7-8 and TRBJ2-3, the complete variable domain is GAGVSQSPRYKVAKRGQDVALRCDPISGHVSLFWYQQALGQGPEFLTYFQNEAQLDKSGLPSDRFFAERPEGSVSTLKIQRTQQEDSAVYLCASSFLRSTDTQYFGPGTRLTVL.

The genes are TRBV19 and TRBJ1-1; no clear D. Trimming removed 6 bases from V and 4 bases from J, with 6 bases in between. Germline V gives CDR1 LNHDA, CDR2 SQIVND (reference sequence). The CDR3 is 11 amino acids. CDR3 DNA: TGTGCCAGTAGGATCGGCACTGAAGCTTTCTTT. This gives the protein CASRIGTEAFF.

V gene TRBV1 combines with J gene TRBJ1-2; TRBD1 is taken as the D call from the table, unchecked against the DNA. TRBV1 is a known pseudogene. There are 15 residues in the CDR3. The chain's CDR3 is CTSSQRSREDYGYTF. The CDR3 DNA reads TGCACCAGCAGCCAAAGGTCCAGGGAAGACTATGGCTACACCTTC.

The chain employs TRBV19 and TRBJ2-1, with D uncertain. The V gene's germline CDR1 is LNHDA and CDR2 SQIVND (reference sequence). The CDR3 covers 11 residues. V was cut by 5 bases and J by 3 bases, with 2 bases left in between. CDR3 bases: TGTGCCAGTAGTTTCTACAATGAGCAGTTCTTC. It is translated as CASSFYNEQFF. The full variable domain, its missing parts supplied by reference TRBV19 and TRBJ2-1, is DGGITQSPKYLFRKEGQNVTLSCEQNLNHDAMYWYRQDPGQGLRLIYYSQIVNDFQKGDIAEGYSVSREKKESFPLTVTSAQKNPTAFYLCASSFYNEQFFGPGTRLTVL.

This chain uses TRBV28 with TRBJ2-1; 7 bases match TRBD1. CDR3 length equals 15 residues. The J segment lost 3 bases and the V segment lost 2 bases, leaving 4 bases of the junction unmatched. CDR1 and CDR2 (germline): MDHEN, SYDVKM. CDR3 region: CASSLGDSLYNEQFF. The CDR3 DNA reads TGTGCCAGCAGTTTAGGGGACAGCCTCTACAATGAGCAGTTCTTC.

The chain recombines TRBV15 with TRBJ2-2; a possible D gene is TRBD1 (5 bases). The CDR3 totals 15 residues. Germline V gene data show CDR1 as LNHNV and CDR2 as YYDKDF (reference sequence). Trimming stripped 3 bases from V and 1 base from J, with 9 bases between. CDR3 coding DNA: TGTGCCACCAGCAGCGACAGTGGGAACACCGGGGAGCTGTTTTTT. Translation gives CATSSDSGNTGELFF.

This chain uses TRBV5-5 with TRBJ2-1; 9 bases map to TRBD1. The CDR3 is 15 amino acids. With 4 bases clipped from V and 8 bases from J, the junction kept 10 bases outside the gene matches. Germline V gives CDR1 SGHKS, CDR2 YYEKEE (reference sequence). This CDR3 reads CASSLVGDRDDEQFF. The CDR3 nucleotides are TGTGCCAGCAGCCTTGTAGGGGACAGGGATGATGAGCAGTTCTTC.

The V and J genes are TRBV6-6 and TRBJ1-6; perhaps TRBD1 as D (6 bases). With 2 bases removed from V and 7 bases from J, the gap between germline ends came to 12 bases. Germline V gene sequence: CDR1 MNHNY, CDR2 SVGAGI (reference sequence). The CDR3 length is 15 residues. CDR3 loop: CASSYDPRGNSPLHF. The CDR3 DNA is TGTGCCAGCAGTTACGATCCCAGGGGAAATTCACCCCTCCACTTT.

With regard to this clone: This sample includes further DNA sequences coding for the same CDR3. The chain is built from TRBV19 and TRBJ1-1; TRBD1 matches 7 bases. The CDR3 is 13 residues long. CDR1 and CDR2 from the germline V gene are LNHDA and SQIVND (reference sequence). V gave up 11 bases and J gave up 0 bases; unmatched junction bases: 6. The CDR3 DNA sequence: TGTGCCGCGGGACAGATCATGAACACTGAAGCTTTCTTT. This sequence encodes CAAGQIMNTEAFF.

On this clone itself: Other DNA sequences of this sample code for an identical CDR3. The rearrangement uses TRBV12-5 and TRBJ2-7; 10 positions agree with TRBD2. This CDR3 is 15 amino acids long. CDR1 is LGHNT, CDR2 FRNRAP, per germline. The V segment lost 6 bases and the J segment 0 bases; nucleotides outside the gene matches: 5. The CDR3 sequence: CASGVSGGPSYEQYF. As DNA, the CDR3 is TGTGCTAGTGGAGTTAGCGGGGGGCCCTCCTACGAGCAGTACTTC.

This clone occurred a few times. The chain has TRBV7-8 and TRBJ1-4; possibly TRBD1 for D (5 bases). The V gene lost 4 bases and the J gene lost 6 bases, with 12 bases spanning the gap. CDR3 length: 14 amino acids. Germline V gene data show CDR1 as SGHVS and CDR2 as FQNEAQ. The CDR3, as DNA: TGTGCCAGCAGCTCCGGGACCCTGCATGAAAAACTGTTTTTT. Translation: CASSSGTLHEKLFF. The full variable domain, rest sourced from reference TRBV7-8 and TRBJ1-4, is GAGVSQSPRYKVAKRGQDVALRCDPISGHVSLFWYQQALGQGPEFLTYFQNEAQLDKSGLPSDRFFAERPEGSVSTLKIQRTQQEDSAVYLCASSSGTLHEKLFFGSGTQLSVL.

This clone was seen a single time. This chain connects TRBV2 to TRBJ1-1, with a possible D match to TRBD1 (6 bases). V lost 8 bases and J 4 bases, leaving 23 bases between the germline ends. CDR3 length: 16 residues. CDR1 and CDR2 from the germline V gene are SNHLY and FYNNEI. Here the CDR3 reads CASDEPGGGGGTEAFF. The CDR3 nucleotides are TGTGCCAGCGACGAACCCGGAGGGGGGGGAGGCACTGAAGCTTTCTTT.

The CDR3 nucleotides are TGTGCCAGCAGCTTGACCGGGACAGGGAGGCAAGAGACCCAGTACTTC. It yields the protein CASSLTGTGRQETQYF. The V gene is TRBV11-2, the J gene TRBJ2-5, with TRBD1 identical over 9 bases. The CDR3 loop spans 16 amino acids. Germline trimming cut 3 bases from V and 2 bases from J; bases unmatched to any gene: 7. The V gene's germline CDR1 is SGHAT and CDR2 FQNNGV.

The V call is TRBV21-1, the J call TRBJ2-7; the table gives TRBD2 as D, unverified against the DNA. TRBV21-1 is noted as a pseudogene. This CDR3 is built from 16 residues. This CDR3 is CASSKARDGVSYEQYF. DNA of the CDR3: TGTGCCAGCAGCAAAGCGCGGGACGGGGTCTCCTACGAGCAGTACTTC.

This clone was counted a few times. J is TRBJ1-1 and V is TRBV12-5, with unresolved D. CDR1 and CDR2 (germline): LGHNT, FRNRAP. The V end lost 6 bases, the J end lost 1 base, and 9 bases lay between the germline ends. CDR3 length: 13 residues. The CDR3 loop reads CASGAGWNTEAFF. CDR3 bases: TGTGCTAGTGGCGCTGGTTGGAACACTGAAGCTTTCTTT.

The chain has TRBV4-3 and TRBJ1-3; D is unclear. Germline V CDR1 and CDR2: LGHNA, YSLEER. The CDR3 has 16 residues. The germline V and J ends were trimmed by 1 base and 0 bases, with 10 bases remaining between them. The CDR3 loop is CASSQGLEHSGNTIYF. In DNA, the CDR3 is TGCGCCAGCAGCCAAGGACTGGAGCACTCTGGAAACACCATATATTTT.

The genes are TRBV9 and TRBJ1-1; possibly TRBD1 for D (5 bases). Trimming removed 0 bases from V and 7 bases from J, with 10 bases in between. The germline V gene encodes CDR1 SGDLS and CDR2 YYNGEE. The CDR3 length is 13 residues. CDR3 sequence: CASSVGWGGEAFF. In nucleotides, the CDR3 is TGTGCCAGCAGCGTAGGTTGGGGGGGTGAAGCTTTCTTT.

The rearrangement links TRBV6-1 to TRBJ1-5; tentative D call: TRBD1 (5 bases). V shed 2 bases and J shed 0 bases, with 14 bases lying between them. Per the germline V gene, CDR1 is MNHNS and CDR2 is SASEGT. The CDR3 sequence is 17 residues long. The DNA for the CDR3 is TGTGCCAGCAGTGAAAGCGACAGTTTCTATAGCAATCAGCCCCAGCATTTT. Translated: CASSESDSFYSNQPQHF.

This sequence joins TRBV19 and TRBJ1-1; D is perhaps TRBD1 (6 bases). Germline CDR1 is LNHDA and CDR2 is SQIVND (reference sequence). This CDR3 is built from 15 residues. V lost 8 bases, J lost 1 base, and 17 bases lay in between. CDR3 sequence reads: CASSNAGHPNTEAFF. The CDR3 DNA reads TGTGCCAGTTCGAATGCGGGACACCCGAACACTGAAGCTTTCTTT.

The CDR3: CASSQDSRSYEQYF. In DNA, the CDR3 is TGTGCCAGCAGCCAAGACTCCAGGTCCTACGAGCAGTACTTC. V and J are TRBV4-2 and TRBJ2-7; D is uncertain. The germline V gene has CDR1 LGHNA and CDR2 YNFKEQ. CDR3 size: 14 residues. The V end lost 0 bases, the J end lost 1 base, and 7 bases lay between the germline ends.

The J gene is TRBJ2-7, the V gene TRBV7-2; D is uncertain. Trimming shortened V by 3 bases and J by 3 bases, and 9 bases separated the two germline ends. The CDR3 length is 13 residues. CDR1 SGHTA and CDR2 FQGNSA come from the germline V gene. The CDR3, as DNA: TGTGCCAGCAGCTTTAAAGGGCTCTACGAGCAGTACTTC. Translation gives CASSFKGLYEQYF.

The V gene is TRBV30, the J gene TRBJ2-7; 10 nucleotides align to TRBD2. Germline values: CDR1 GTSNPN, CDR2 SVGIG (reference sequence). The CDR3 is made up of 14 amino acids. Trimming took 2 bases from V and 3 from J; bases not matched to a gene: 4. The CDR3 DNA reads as TGTGCCTGGAGTTACCTAGCGGGGGACTACGAGCAGTACTTC. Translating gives CAWSYLAGDYEQYF.

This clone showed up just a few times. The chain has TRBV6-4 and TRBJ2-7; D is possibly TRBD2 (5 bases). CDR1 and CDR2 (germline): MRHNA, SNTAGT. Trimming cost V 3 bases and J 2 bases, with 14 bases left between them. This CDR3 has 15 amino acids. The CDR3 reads CASSEHGEGAYEQYF. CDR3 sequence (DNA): TGTGCCAGCAGTGAGCACGGGGAAGGAGCCTACGAGCAGTACTTC.

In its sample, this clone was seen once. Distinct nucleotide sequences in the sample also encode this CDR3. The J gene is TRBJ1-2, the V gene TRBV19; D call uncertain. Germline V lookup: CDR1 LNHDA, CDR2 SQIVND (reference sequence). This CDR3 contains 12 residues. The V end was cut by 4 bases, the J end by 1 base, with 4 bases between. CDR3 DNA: TGTGCCAGTAGTACAAATAACTATGGCTACACCTTC. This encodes CASSTNNYGYTF.

The CDR3 bases are TGTGCCAGCAGTGCCAGGGTGGTTATCGGGGCCAACGTCCTGACTTTC. Translating it yields CASSARVVIGANVLTF. This chain joins TRBV2 and TRBJ2-6; D is possibly TRBD1 (5 bases). This CDR3 contains 16 residues. CDR1 SNHLY and CDR2 FYNNEI come from the germline V gene. Trimming removed 4 bases from V and 4 bases from J, with 14 bases in between. The whole variable domain, filled in from reference TRBV2 and TRBJ2-6, reads EPEVTQTPSHQVTQMGQEVILRCVPISNHLYFYWYRQILGQKVEFLVSFYNNEISEKSEIFDDQFSVERPDGSNFTLKIRSTKLEDSAMYFCASSARVVIGANVLTFGAGSRLTVL.

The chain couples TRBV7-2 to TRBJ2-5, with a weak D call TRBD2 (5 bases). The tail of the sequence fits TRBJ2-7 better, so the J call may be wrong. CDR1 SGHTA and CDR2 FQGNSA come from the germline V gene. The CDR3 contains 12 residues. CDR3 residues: CASSSGDYEQYF. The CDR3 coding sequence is TGTGCCAGCAGTTCCGGGGACTACGAGCAGTACTTC.

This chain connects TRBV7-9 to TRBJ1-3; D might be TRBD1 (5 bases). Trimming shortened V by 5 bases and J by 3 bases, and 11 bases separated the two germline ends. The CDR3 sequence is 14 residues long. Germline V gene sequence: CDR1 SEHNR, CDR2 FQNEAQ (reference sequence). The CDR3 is CASSPGTHGNTIYF. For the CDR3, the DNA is TGTGCCAGCAGCCCGGGGACGCATGGAAACACCATATATTTT.

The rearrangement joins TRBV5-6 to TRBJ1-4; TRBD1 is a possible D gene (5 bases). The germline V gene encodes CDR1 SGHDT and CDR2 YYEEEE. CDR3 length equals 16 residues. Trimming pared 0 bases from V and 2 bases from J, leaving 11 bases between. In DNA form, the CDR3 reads TGTGCCAGCAGCTTGGGTACATGGGGGACTAATGAAAAACTGTTTTTT. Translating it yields CASSLGTWGTNEKLFF.

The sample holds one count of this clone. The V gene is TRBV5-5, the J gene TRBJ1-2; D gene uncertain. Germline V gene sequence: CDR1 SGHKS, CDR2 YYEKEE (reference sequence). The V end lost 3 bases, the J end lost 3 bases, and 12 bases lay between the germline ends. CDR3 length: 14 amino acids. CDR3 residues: CASSSKTLDYGYTF. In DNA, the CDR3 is TGTGCCAGCAGCTCTAAGACCCTTGACTATGGCTACACCTTC. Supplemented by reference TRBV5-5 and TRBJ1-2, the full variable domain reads DAGVTQSPTHLIKTRGQQVTLRCSPISGHKSVSWYQQVLGQGPQFIFQYYEKEERGRGNFPDRFSARQFPNYSSELNVNALLLGDSALYLCASSSKTLDYGYTFGSGTRLTVV.

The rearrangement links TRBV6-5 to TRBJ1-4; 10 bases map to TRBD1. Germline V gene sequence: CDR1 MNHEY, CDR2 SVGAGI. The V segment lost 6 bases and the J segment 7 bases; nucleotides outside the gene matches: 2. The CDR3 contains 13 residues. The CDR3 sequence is CASSRDRGEKLFF. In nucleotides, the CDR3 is TGTGCCAGCAGCCGGGACAGGGGTGAAAAACTGTTTTTT.